This TCR beta chain was identified during a study of T cells after yellow fever vaccination. Ten or more counts support this clonotype. TCRdb re-analysed the 5' RACE reads in MiXCR, keeping a single row per CDR3 protein. This sample yields about 14,000 distinct CDR3 sequences, of which 7.3% are seen a single time; 1.5% to 2% belongs to the top ten. The CDR3 contains 18 residues. CDR1 and CDR2 (germline): LGHDT, YNNKEL (reference sequence). Trimming cost V 2 bases and J 8 bases, with 25 bases left between them. The receptor was derived from a man in his late teens or twenties who received the YFV17D yellow fever vaccine. The chain links TRBV3-1 to TRBJ2-1; D could derive from TRBD1 or TRBD2 (6 bases each). The sample consisted of PBMCs, either bulk or a sorted T-cell subset (CD4+, CD8+, memory, or dextramer-sorted; not recorded which), taken on the day of the yellow fever booster vaccination. CDR3: CASSQKMVGGPNGDEQFF. CDR3 nucleotides: TGTGCCAGCAGCCAAAAAATGGTCGGGGGCCCGAACGGGGATGAGCAGTTCTTC.